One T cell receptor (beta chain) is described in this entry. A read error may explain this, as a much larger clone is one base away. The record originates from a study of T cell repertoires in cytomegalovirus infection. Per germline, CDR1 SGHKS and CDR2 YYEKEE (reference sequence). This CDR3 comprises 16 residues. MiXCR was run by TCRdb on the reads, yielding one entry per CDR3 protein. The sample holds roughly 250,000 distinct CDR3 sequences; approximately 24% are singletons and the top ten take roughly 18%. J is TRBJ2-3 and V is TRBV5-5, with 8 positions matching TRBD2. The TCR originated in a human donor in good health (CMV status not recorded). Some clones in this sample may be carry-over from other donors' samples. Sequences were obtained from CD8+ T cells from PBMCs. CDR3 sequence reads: CASRLVGGGSTDTQYF. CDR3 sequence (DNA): TGTGCCAGCCGCTTGGTTGGCGGGGGGAGCACAGATACGCAGTATTTT.